This T cell receptor delta chain was sequenced during a study of gamma-delta T cells after stem cell transplantation. The CDR3 extends over 15 amino acids. In germline, CDR1 is GEAIGNYY, CDR2 EKD. TCRdb processed the RT-PCR reads again with the CATT caller. The sample has 1,500 to 2,000 delta-chain clones; roughly 1.7% are singletons. On this clone itself: A read error likely explains why the TCRdb protein, taken from a much larger clone, differs from this DNA's translation at residue 14; the protein shown is translated from the DNA.

This TCR was recovered from a human donor. It is not recorded whose cells these are; they may come from a transplant donor. The chain is built from TRDV2 and TRDJ1; D unclear. The DNA end is more similar to TRDJ2, so the J call may be wrong. Specimen: gamma-delta T cells. DNA of the CDR3: TGTGCCTGTGACACCGTATCTCAAAACACCGATAAACTCTTCTTT. Protein: CACDTVSQNTDKLFF.